This T cell receptor (beta chain) comes out of a study of blood T cell repertoires in COVID-19. As for the study in general: Spain, Italy and the United States supplied samples that represented acute and convalescent COVID-19. Sources were T cells, B-cell-depleted T cells, or PBMCs; the material itself was cDNA or gDNA.

Germline V gene lookup returns CDR1 SGHAT and CDR2 FQDESV (reference sequence). CDR3 length equals 15 residues. V lost 6 bases, J lost 5 bases, and 20 bases lay in between. Under the authors' procedure: The authors estimated nucleated cell counts from reference gene primer amplification. Repertoires were generated with immunoSEQ multiplex PCR, while TCRdb's copy carries only in-frame clones and drops some. That table supplies the V and J calls and clone size; D and trimming were determined from the DNA. The sample has around 300,000 clones, about 91% seen once. Enrolled during active infection, Seattle patients were then followed longitudinally.

This TCR was recovered from a woman aged 25 to 45 with COVID-19, enrolled during active disease. The rearrangement joins TRBV11-1 to TRBJ2-7; perhaps TRBD2 as D (6 bases). The sequencing sample was made of peripheral blood. Written as DNA, the CDR3 is TGTGCCAGCAGTCCCAGGGCGGGGAGGAGCCACGAGCAGTACTTC. It yields the protein CASSPRAGRSHEQYF.